This T cell receptor beta chain emerged from a study of a mutant IDH1 vaccine in newly diagnosed glioma. Study details: Patients were started on vaccination 4-6 weeks after radiotherapy alone, or with temozolomide cycles. The timing of visit V12 was week 35, and that of visit V13 was week 47.

V lost 1 base and J lost 4; bases outside the gene matches: 8. The germline gives CDR1 SGDLS, CDR2 YYNGEE. CDR3 size: 16 residues. Points on this clone: The antigen is unknown.

Sample time point: week 35, safety follow-up. Alongside topical imiquimod, each dose of vaccine comprised 300 ug of mutant IDH1 20-mer peptide. The assay was immunoSEQ multiplex PCR, and TCRdb's table has in-frame clones only and misses some. Of over 25,000 clones listed, 65% to 85% are singletons. The chain recombines TRBV9 with TRBJ2-3; TRBD2 agrees at 8 bases. The sequence was obtained from a woman between 25 and 40 years old with glioma. Some clones in this sample may be carry-over from other donors' samples. This sample comprised PBMCs, obtained from a glioma patient whose treatment included an IDH1 peptide vaccine. CDR3 sequence (DNA): TGTGCCAGCAGCGTAAGCGGGAGCGGGAGTGCAGATACGCAGTATTTT. This gives the protein CASSVSGSGSADTQYF.